Below, one T cell receptor (beta chain) is given with its context. Looked up from germline, CDR1 is LGHNA and CDR2 is YNFKEQ. This CDR3 contains 15 residues. V lost 10 bases and J lost 3; bases outside the gene matches: 14. The data were produced by immunoSEQ multiplex PCR, yet TCRdb's version contains in-frame clones alone and is incomplete. There are hundreds of thousands of clones in the sample; almost 85% occur only once, and 5.1% lies in the top ten. These data come from a study of blood T cell repertoires in COVID-19. The V gene is TRBV4-2, the J gene TRBJ1-2; TRBD1 matches at 7 bases. The sample comprised peripheral blood. The source is a middle-aged man with active or convalescent COVID-19. CDR3 region: CATEGAPGGDYGYTF. The CDR3 DNA is TGTGCCACCGAAGGGGCCCCAGGGGGTGACTATGGCTACACCTTC.